This is a list of T cell receptor beta chains from one sample in a study of control samples from healthy donors and cancer patients. Measured with immunoSEQ multiplex PCR; TCRdb has only the in-frame clones, and not every one. The sample shows under 85,000 clones, 65% to 90% of them seen only once. Sample: PBMCs. The receptors here all came from a man in his fifties or sixties with head and neck cancer. Both conserved end residues are part of each CDR3. A D gene is named only where the DNA matches it firmly. The size field is filled for only some rows; it gives once, few, many or a size class.

D: -; size: -; J: TRBJ2-5; V: TRBV19; DNA: TGTGCCAGTAGCGCGCGGGACTTTGTGGAGACCCAGTACTTC; CDR3: CASSARDFVETQYF
D: -; size: -; J: TRBJ1-2; V: TRBV4-2; DNA: TGTGCCAGCAGCCAAGGGCAGTCAATCTATGGCTACACCTTC; CDR3: CASSQGQSIYGYTF
D: -; size: -; J: TRBJ1-1; V: TRBV6-5; DNA: TGTGCCAGCAGTTACTCGCGGGCGGGGGCGACTGAAGCTTTCTTT; CDR3: CASSYSRAGATEAFF
D: TRBD2; size: -; J: TRBJ2-3; V: TRBV29-1; DNA: TGCAGCCAAGGACTAGCACCGGGTACGCAGTATTTT; CDR3: CSQGLAPGTQYF
D: -; size: -; J: TRBJ1-2; V: TRBV27; DNA: TGTGCCAGCAGTCCGTCCGTAGGGGTTAGGATGGTGGGCTACACCTTC; CDR3: CASSPSVGVRMVGYTF
D: -; size: -; J: TRBJ2-1; V: TRBV3-1/TRBV3-2; DNA: TGTGCCAGCAGCCAAGATCTAGCGAAGTACAATGAGCAGTTCTTC; CDR3: CASSQDLAKYNEQFF
D: -; size: -; J: TRBJ2-3; V: TRBV7-9; DNA: TGTGCCAGCAGATGGTGGGCAGGGGAAAATACAGATACGCAGTATTTT; CDR3: CASRWWAGENTDTQYF
D: -; size: -; J: TRBJ2-1; V: TRBV7-8; DNA: TGTGCCAGCAGCTTAGGAAGCTCCTACAATGAGCAGTTCTTC; CDR3: CASSLGSSYNEQFF
D: -; size: few; J: TRBJ1-1; V: TRBV5-4; DNA: TGTGCCAGCAGCTACGATCAGAACACTGAAGCTTTCTTT; CDR3: CASSYDQNTEAFF
D: -; size: few; J: TRBJ2-1; V: TRBV19; DNA: TGTGCCAGTAGTCCCTACTGGAGCGACCCTAACGGGGATGAGCAGTTCTTC; CDR3: CASSPYWSDPNGDEQFF
D: -; size: -; J: TRBJ2-2; V: TRBV28; DNA: TGTGCCAGCAACCCGGGACCGGAGGGCGTTTTCATCACCGGGGAGCTGTTTTTT; CDR3: CASNPGPEGVFITGELFF
D: -; size: -; J: TRBJ1-2; V: TRBV20-1; DNA: TGCAGTGCTAGGAGGACAGTTGGCTACACCTTC; CDR3: CSARRTVGYTF
D: TRBD2; size: once; J: TRBJ2-7; V: TRBV3-1/TRBV3-2; DNA: TGTGCCAGCAGCCAGCCGACTAGCGGGAGGGGCGAGCAGTACTTC; CDR3: CASSQPTSGRGEQYF
D: -; size: -; J: TRBJ2-5; V: TRBV28; DNA: TGTGCCAGCGGTCCGGGAGCTTCGAGTACCCAGTACTTC; CDR3: CASGPGASSTQYF
D: TRBD2; size: -; J: TRBJ2-1; V: TRBV29-1; DNA: TGCAGCGGGAGGGGGCCTAGCGGGAGGGAATACAATGAGCAGTTCTTC; CDR3: CSGRGPSGREYNEQFF
D: -; size: -; J: TRBJ1-2; V: TRBV5-6; DNA: TGTGCCAGCAGCTTGGGATGGGGAAGCTCCGACTATGGCTACACCTTC; CDR3: CASSLGWGSSDYGYTF
D: TRBD1; size: -; J: TRBJ1-3; V: TRBV6-5; DNA: TGTGCCAGCAGTTACTCGCTGACAGGGTTTGGAGACACCATATATTTT; CDR3: CASSYSLTGFGDTIYF
D: -; size: once; J: TRBJ1-1; V: TRBV19; DNA: TGTGCCAGCAGCATTCTGGAGACGGGGAACACTGAAGCTTTCTTT; CDR3: CASSILETGNTEAFF
D: -; size: -; J: TRBJ2-7; V: TRBV7-9; DNA: TGTGCCAGCAGCAATGAGCGCGCAGGGCTCAACGAGCAGTACTTC; CDR3: CASSNERAGLNEQYF
D: -; size: -; J: TRBJ2-3; V: TRBV19; DNA: TGTGCCAGTAGTATAGGACGAACAGATACGCAGTATTTT; CDR3: CASSIGRTDTQYF
D: TRBD2; size: -; J: TRBJ2-7; V: TRBV7-6; DNA: TGTGCCAGCAGCGCTCTAGCGGCCTACGGACTCGAGCAGTACTTC; CDR3: CASSALAAYGLEQYF
D: -; size: -; J: TRBJ2-7; V: TRBV5-1; DNA: TGCGCCAGCAGCTTCGGATCCAGGGAAGAGCAGTACTTC; CDR3: CASSFGSREEQYF
D: -; size: -; J: TRBJ2-7; V: TRBV5-6; DNA: TGTGCCAGCAGCTTGGTAGGGGCATCCTACGAGCAGTACTTC; CDR3: CASSLVGASYEQYF
D: -; size: -; J: TRBJ1-4; V: TRBV10-1; DNA: TGCGCCAGCAGTACGGGGGCAACTAATGAAAAACTGTTTTTT; CDR3: CASSTGATNEKLFF
D: TRBD2; size: -; J: TRBJ2-1; V: TRBV7-9; DNA: TGTGCCAGCAGCTTATATGGGGGACTAGCGGGAGGACTCTACAATGAGCAGTTCTTC; CDR3: CASSLYGGLAGGLYNEQFF
D: -; size: -; J: TRBJ1-6; V: TRBV6-5; DNA: TGTGCCAGCAGTTGCCAAGGGCCGAGTGGGGATTCACCCCTCCACTTT; CDR3: CASSCQGPSGDSPLHF
D: -; size: -; J: TRBJ1-2; V: TRBV5-1; DNA: TGCGCCAGCAGCTTGACCCAGTCGTCGGGGAGCTATGGCTACACCTTC; CDR3: CASSLTQSSGSYGYTF
D: TRBD1; size: -; J: TRBJ1-1; V: TRBV19; DNA: TGTGCCAGTAGTATAGCTACAGGGGTTAGAGCTTTCTTT; CDR3: CASSIATGVRAFF
D: TRBD2; size: -; J: TRBJ2-5; V: TRBV6-5; DNA: TGTGCCAGCAGTTACTCGGTGGGAGCCACTGGGGGGGCCCAGTACTTC; CDR3: CASSYSVGATGGAQYF
D: -; size: few; J: TRBJ2-7; V: TRBV9; DNA: TGTGCCAGCAGCGTAGAGCTGGGTCCCTACGAGCAGTACTTC; CDR3: CASSVELGPYEQYF
D: -; size: -; J: TRBJ2-1; V: TRBV11-2; DNA: TGTGCCAGCAGCTCTTGGACGGCGGGGAATGAGCAGTTCTTC; CDR3: CASSSWTAGNEQFF
D: -; size: -; J: TRBJ2-2; V: TRBV12-3/TRBV12-4; DNA: TGTGCCAGCAGTTTACAGTACACCGGGGAGCTGTTTTTT; CDR3: CASSLQYTGELFF
D: TRBD1; size: -; J: TRBJ1-4; V: TRBV19; DNA: TGTGCCAGTATTCCGGACAGGGCTTCTGAAAAACTGTTTTTT; CDR3: CASIPDRASEKLFF
D: -; size: -; J: TRBJ1-3; V: TRBV7-8; DNA: TGTGCCAGCAGGCCCCCTTGGAGGAGCTCTGGAAACACCATATATTTT; CDR3: CASRPPWRSSGNTIYF
D: TRBD2; size: -; J: TRBJ2-7; V: TRBV6-5; DNA: TGTGCCAGCAGTTACTCGTTAGCGGGGGGTTACGAGCAGTACTTC; CDR3: CASSYSLAGGYEQYF
D: -; size: -; J: TRBJ2-1; V: TRBV15; DNA: TGTGCCACCAGCAGAGAACTCGCGGTGGGTTCCCACAATGAGCAGTTCTTC; CDR3: CATSRELAVGSHNEQFF
D: -; size: -; J: TRBJ2-2; V: TRBV19; DNA: TGTGCCAGTAGTACCTACTCGTCCCACACCGGGGAGCTGTTTTTT; CDR3: CASSTYSSHTGELFF
D: -; size: -; J: TRBJ2-2; V: TRBV6-5; DNA: TGTGCCAGCACCAGGGGGAACACCGGGGAGCTGTTTTTT; CDR3: CASTRGNTGELFF
D: TRBD1; size: -; J: TRBJ1-1; V: TRBV6-5; DNA: TGTGCCAGCAGCGCAGGGGGGGGACCCACTGAAGCTTTCTTT; CDR3: CASSAGGGPTEAFF
D: TRBD2; size: -; J: TRBJ2-3; V: TRBV15; DNA: TGTGCCACCAGCAGAGGGACTAGCGGGCCCTGGGATACGCAGTATTTT; CDR3: CATSRGTSGPWDTQYF
D: TRBD2; size: -; J: TRBJ2-5; V: TRBV3-1/TRBV3-2; DNA: TGTGCCAGCAGCCATACTAGCGGGGTGTACCAAGAGACCCAGTACTTC; CDR3: CASSHTSGVYQETQYF
D: -; size: -; J: TRBJ2-1; V: TRBV27; DNA: TGTGCCAGGTGCACCAGCTCCTACAATGAGCAGTTCTTC; CDR3: CARCTSSYNEQFF
D: TRBD1; size: -; J: TRBJ1-6; V: TRBV7-6; DNA: TGTGCCAGCAGCTTAGAAGGCAGGGGGAATGGGAATTCACCCCTCCACTTT; CDR3: CASSLEGRGNGNSPLHF
D: -; size: once; J: TRBJ2-3; V: TRBV7-9; DNA: TGTGCCAGCAGCTTAGACTACACAGATACGCAGTATTTT; CDR3: CASSLDYTDTQYF
D: -; size: once; J: TRBJ1-3; V: TRBV4-1; DNA: TGCGCCAGCAGCCAAGAGGCAGGGGCTTCTGGAAACACCATATATTTT; CDR3: CASSQEAGASGNTIYF
D: -; size: -; J: TRBJ1-1; V: TRBV20-1; DNA: TGCAGTGCCGGTGGCGGCAGTGCAGCTTTCTTT; CDR3: CSAGGGSAAFF
D: -; size: -; J: TRBJ1-6; V: TRBV5-1; DNA: TGCGCCAGCAGCTCCGGGACACAAGGAACACTCCTCCACTTT; CDR3: CASSSGTQGTLLHF
D: -; size: -; J: TRBJ2-7; V: TRBV28; DNA: TGTGCCAGCAGTTTAAACAGCCCCTACGAGCAGTACTTC; CDR3: CASSLNSPYEQYF
D: -; size: -; J: TRBJ2-7; V: TRBV3-1/TRBV3-2; DNA: TGTGCCAGCAGCCCACAGCTGACGGCCGACGAGCAGTACTTC; CDR3: CASSPQLTADEQYF
D: -; size: -; J: TRBJ2-1; V: TRBV27; DNA: TGTGCCAGCAGTTTTGGAGGGAGTCGGGACAATGAGCAGTTCTTC; CDR3: CASSFGGSRDNEQFF
D: TRBD2; size: -; J: TRBJ2-1; V: TRBV6-6; DNA: TGTGCCAGCAGTTCTACTAGCGGGTTATACAATGAGCAGTTCTTC; CDR3: CASSSTSGLYNEQFF
D: -; size: -; J: TRBJ1-1; V: TRBV25-1; DNA: TGTGCCAGCAGTGGGCCGTGGGGCACTGAAGCTTTCTTT; CDR3: CASSGPWGTEAFF
D: -; size: -; J: TRBJ2-1; V: TRBV5-1; DNA: TGCGCCAGCAGACTAGCTCACGGGGATGAGCAGTTCTTC; CDR3: CASRLAHGDEQFF
D: -; size: -; J: TRBJ1-2; V: TRBV29-1; DNA: TGCAGCGTTGACGGAGCCCTCGACGGATATGGCTACACCTTC; CDR3: CSVDGALDGYGYTF
D: -; size: -; J: TRBJ2-7; V: TRBV10-3; DNA: TGTGCCATCAGTGACCCCCCGGGGCTCGAGCAGTACTTC; CDR3: CAISDPPGLEQYF
D: -; size: once; J: TRBJ1-4; V: TRBV11-2; DNA: TGTGCCAGCAGCCCCAGACAGATAGGGACTAATGAAAAACTGTTTTTT; CDR3: CASSPRQIGTNEKLFF
D: -; size: -; J: TRBJ2-3; V: TRBV30; DNA: TGTGCCTGGTTAAACGGGGTTACGCAGTATTTT; CDR3: CAWLNGVTQYF